Included here is one T cell receptor (beta chain) sequence, with context. The sample comes from a study of cytomegalovirus exposure and HLA in healthy donors. The PCR employed 60 Vbeta primers together with 13 Jbeta primers. The table came from immunoSEQ multiplex PCR; TCRdb's copy has only in-frame clones and leaves some out. The sample lists tens of thousands of clones, around 80% occurring once. The TCR originated in a man aged 50 to 60 in good health and CMV-seropositive. Input material: PBMCs.

CDR3 in DNA: TGTGCCAGCGTATGGAGCGTAACCGGGGAGCTGTTTTTT. Amino acids: CASVWSVTGELFF. The rearrangement joins TRBV11-1 to TRBJ2-2; D gene unclear. The CDR3 has 13 residues. V lost 8 bases and J 5 bases, leaving 12 bases between the germline ends. CDR1 and CDR2 from the germline V gene are SGHAT and FQDESV (reference sequence).